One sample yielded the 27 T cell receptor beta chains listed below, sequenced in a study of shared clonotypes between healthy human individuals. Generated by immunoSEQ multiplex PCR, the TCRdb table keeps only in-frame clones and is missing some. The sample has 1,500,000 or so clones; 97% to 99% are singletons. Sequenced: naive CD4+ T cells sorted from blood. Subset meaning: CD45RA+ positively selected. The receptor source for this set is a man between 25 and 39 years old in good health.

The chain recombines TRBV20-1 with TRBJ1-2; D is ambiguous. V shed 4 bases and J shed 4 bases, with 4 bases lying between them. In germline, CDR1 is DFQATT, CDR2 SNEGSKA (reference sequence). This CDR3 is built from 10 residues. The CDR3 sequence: CSAIFYGYTF. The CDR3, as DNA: TGCAGTGCTATATTCTATGGCTACACCTTC.

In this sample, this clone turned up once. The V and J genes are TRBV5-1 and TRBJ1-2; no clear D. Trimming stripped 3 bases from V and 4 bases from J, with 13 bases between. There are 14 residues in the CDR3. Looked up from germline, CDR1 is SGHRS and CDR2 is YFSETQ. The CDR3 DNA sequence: TGCGCCAGCAGCTCGATTCCGCCCCTCTATGGCTACACCTTC. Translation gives CASSSIPPLYGYTF.

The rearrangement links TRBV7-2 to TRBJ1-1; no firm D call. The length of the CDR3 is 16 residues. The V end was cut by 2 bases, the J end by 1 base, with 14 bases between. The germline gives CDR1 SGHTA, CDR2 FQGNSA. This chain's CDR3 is CASSLYVGARNTEAFF. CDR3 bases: TGTGCCAGCAGCTTATATGTGGGCGCGAGGAACACTGAAGCTTTCTTT.

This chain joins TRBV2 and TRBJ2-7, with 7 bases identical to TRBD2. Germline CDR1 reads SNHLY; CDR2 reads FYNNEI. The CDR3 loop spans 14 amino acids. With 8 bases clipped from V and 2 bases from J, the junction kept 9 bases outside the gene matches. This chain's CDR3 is CASLGGKKPYEQYF. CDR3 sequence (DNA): TGTGCCAGCCTGGGGGGGAAAAAGCCCTACGAGCAGTACTTC.

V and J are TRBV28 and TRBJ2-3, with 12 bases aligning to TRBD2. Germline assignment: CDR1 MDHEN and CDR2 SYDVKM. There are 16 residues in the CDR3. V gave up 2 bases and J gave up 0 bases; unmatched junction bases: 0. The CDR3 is CASSLGTSGSTDTQYF. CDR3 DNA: TGTGCCAGCAGTTTAGGGACTAGCGGGAGCACAGATACGCAGTATTTT.

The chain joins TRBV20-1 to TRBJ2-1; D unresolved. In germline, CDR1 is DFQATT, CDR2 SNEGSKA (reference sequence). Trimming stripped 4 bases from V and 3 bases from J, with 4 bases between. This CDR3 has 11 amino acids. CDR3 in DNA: TGCAGTGCTAAAGACTACAATGAGCAGTTCTTC. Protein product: CSAKDYNEQFF.

This chain's CDR3 is CASSPKGGDQETQYF. CDR3 DNA: TGTGCCAGCTCACCCAAGGGGGGGGACCAAGAGACCCAGTACTTC. The rearrangement joins TRBV18 to TRBJ2-5; a weak D match, TRBD2 (7 bases). The CDR3 length is 15 residues. With 3 bases removed from V and 0 bases from J, the gap between germline ends came to 11 bases. Per the germline V gene, CDR1 is KGHSH and CDR2 is LQKENI.

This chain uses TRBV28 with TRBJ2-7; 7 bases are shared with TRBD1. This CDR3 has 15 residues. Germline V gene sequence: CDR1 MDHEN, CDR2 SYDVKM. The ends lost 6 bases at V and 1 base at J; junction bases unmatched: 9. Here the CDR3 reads CASRRPGQWSYEQYF. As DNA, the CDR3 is TGTGCCAGCAGAAGGCCGGGACAGTGGTCCTACGAGCAGTACTTC. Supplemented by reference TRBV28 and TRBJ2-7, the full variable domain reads DVKVTQSSRYLVKRTGEKVFLECVQDMDHENMFWYRQDPGLGLRLIYFSYDVKMKEKGDIPEGYSVSREKKERFSLILESASTNQTSMYLCASRRPGQWSYEQYFGPGTRLTVT.

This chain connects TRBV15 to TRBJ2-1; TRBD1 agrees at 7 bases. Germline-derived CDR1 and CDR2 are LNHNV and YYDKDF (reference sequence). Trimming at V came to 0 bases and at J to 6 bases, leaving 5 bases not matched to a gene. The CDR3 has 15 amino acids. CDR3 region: CATSREDRRPNEQFF. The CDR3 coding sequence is TGTGCCACCAGCAGAGAGGACAGGCGTCCCAATGAGCAGTTCTTC.

The CDR3 sequence: CASSIGAVGIQYF. CDR3 nucleotide sequence: TGTGCCAGTAGTATAGGTGCCGTGGGCATTCAGTACTTC. The chain recombines TRBV19 with TRBJ2-4; D not certain. This CDR3 is built from 13 residues. Germline V gene data show CDR1 as LNHDA and CDR2 as SQIVND (reference sequence). Between the trimmed V and J ends, which lost 1 base and 9 bases, there was a span of 10 bases.

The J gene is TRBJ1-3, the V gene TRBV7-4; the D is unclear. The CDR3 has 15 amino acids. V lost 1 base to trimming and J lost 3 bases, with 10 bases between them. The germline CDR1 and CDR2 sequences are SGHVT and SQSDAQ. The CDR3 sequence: CASSLGTEYGNTIYF. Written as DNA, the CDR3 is TGTGCCAGCAGCTTAGGGACCGAGTATGGAAACACCATATATTTT. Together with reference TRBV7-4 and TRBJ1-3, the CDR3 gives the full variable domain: GAGVSQSPRYKVAKRGRDVALRCDSISGHVTLYWYRQTLGQGSEVLTYSQSDAQRDKSGRPSGRFSAERPERSVSTLKIQRTEQGDSAVYLCASSLGTEYGNTIYFGEGSWLTVV.

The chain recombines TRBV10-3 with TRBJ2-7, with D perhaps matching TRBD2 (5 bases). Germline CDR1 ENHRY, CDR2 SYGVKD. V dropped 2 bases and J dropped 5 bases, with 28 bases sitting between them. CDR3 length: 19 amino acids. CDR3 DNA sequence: TGTGCCATCAGTGAGGGCCACCCGGGAACACTACGAGTGACCCACGAGCAGTACTTC. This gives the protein CAISEGHPGTLRVTHEQYF.

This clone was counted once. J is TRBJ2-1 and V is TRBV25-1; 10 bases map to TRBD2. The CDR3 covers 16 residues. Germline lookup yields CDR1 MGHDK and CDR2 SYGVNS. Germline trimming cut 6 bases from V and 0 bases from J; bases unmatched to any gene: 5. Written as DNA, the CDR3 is TGTGCCAGCAGCGTAGCGGGAGGTAGCTCCTACAATGAGCAGTTCTTC. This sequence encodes CASSVAGGSSYNEQFF.

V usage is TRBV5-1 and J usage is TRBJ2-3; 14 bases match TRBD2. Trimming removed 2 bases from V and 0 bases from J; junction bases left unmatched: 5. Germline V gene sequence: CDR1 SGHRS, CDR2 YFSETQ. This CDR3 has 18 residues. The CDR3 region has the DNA TGCGCCAGCAGCTTCGGGACTAGCGGGAGATCTAGCACAGATACGCAGTATTTT. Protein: CASSFGTSGRSSTDTQYF. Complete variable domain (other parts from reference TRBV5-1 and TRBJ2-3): KAGVTQTPRYLIKTRGQQVTLSCSPISGHRSVSWYQQTPGQGLQFLFEYFSETQRNKGNFPGRFSGRQFSNSRSEMNVSTLELGDSALYLCASSFGTSGRSSTDTQYFGPGTRLTVL.

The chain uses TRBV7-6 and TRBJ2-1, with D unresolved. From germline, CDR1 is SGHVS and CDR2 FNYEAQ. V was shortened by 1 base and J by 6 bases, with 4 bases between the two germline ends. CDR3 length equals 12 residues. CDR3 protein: CASSLVVNEQFF. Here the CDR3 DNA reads TGTGCCAGCAGCTTAGTCGTCAATGAGCAGTTCTTC.

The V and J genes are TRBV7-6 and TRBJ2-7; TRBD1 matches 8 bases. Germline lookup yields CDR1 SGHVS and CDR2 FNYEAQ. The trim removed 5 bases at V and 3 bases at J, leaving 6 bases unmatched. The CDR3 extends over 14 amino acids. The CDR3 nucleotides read TGTGCCAGCAGCCCTCGTACAGGGGGCTACGAGCAGTACTTC. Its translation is CASSPRTGGYEQYF.

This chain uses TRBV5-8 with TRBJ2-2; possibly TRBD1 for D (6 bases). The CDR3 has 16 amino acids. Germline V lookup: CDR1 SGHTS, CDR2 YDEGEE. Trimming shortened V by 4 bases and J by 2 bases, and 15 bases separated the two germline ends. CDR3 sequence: CASSKDRTSNTGELFF. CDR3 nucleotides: TGTGCCAGCAGCAAAGACAGGACGTCAAACACCGGGGAGCTGTTTTTT.

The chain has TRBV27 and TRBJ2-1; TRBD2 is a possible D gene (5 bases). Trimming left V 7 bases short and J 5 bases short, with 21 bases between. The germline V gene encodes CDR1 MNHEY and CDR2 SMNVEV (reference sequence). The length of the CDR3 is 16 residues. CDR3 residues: CASTTLAQLKNNEQFF. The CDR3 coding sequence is TGTGCCAGCACCACTCTAGCACAGTTAAAAAACAATGAGCAGTTCTTC.

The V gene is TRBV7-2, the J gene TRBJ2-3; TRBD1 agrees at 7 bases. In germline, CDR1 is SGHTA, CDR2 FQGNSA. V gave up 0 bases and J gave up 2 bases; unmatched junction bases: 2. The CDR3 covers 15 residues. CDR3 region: CASSLAGQITDTQYF. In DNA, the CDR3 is TGTGCCAGCAGCTTAGCGGGACAGATCACAGATACGCAGTATTTT.

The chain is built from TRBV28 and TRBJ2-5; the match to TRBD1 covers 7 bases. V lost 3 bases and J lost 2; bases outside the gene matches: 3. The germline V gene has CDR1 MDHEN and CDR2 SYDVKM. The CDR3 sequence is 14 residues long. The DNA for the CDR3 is TGTGCCAGCAGTTTTGACAGGGTGCAAGAGACCCAGTACTTC. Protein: CASSFDRVQETQYF.

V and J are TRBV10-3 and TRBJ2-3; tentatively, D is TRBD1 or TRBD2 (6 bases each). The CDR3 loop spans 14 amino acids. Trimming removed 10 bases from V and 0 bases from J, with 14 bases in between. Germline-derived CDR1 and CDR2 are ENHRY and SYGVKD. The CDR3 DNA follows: TGTGCCACGGGGGCAGGGGTAAGCACAGATACGCAGTATTTT. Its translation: CATGAGVSTDTQYF.

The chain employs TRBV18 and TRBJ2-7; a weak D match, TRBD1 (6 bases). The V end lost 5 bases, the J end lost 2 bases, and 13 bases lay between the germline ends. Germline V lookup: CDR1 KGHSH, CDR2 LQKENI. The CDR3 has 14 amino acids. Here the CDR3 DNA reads TGTGCCAGCTCATCGGACAGAGTCACCTACGAGCAGTACTTC. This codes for CASSSDRVTYEQYF.

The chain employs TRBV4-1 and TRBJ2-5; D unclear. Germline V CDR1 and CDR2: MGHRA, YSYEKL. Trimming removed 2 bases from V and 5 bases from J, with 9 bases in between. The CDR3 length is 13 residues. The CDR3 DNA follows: TGCGCCAGCAGCCAAACGCTGGGGGAGACCCAGTACTTC. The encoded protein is CASSQTLGETQYF.

The chain's CDR3 is CASSPLDRSYGYTF. The CDR3 region has the DNA TGTGCCAGCAGCCCCTTAGACAGATCCTATGGCTACACCTTC. V is TRBV9 and J is TRBJ1-2; weak D call: TRBD1 (5 bases). The CDR3 sequence is 14 residues long. The V end lost 4 bases, the J end lost 4 bases, and 14 bases lay between the germline ends. Germline assignment: CDR1 SGDLS and CDR2 YYNGEE.

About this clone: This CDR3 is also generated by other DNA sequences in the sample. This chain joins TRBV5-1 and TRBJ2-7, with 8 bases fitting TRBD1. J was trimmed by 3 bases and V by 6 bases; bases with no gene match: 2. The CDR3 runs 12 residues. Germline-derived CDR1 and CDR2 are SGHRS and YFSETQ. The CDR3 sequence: CASTDRGYEQYF. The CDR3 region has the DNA TGCGCCAGCACCGACAGGGGCTACGAGCAGTACTTC. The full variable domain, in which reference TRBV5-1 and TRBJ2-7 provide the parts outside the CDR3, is KAGVTQTPRYLIKTRGQQVTLSCSPISGHRSVSWYQQTPGQGLQFLFEYFSETQRNKGNFPGRFSGRQFSNSRSEMNVSTLELGDSALYLCASTDRGYEQYFGPGTRLTVT.

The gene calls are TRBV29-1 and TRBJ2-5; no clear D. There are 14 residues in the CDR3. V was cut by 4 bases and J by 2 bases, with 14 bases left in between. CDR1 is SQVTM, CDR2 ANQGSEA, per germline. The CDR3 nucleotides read TGCAGCGTTGCTGGCAACCTGAGGCAAGAGACCCAGTACTTC. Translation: CSVAGNLRQETQYF.

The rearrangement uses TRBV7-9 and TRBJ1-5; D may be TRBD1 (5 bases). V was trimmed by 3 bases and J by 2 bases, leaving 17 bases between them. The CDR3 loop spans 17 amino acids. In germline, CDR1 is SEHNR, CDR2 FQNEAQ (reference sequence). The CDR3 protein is CASSFGLSAGGNQPQHF. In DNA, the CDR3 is TGTGCCAGCAGCTTCGGCCTCTCTGCGGGGGGCAATCAGCCCCAGCATTTT.